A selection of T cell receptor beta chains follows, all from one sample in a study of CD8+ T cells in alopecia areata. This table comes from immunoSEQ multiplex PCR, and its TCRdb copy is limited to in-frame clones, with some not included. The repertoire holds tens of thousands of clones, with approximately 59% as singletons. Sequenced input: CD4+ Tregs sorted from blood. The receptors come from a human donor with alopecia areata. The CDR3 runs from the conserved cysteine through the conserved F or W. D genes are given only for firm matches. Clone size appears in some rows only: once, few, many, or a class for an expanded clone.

CASSPLGGNEQFF,TGCGCCAGCAGCCCCCTAGGTGGAAATGAGCAGTTCTTC,TRBJ2-1,medium-sized,TRBV4-1,.
CASRRAGIAGQRYQETQYF,TGTGCCAGCAGGCGCGCAGGTATAGCGGGGCAGAGATACCAAGAGACCCAGTACTTC,TRBJ2-5,.,TRBV7-8,TRBD2
CATSRDRGWITEAFF,TGTGCCACCAGCAGAGACCGGGGATGGATCACTGAAGCTTTCTTT,TRBJ1-1,.,TRBV15,.
CASRYGQGDGYTF,TGTGCCAGCAGATACGGACAGGGAGATGGCTACACCTTC,TRBJ1-2,.,TRBV28,TRBD1
CASSLEAGLDSPLHF,TGCGCCAGCAGCTTGGAGGCAGGACTCGATTCACCCCTCCACTTT,TRBJ1-6,few,TRBV5-1,.
CASSLAEGSEQYF,TGCGCCAGCAGCTTGGCTGAGGGGTCCGAGCAGTACTTC,TRBJ2-7,.,TRBV5-1,.
CASSPGALNTDTQYF,TGTGCCAGCTCACCAGGGGCCCTAAACACAGATACGCAGTATTTT,TRBJ2-3,.,TRBV18,.
CTSSQVPPSGYSYEQYF,TGCACCAGCAGCCAGGTCCCACCTAGCGGTTACTCCTACGAGCAGTACTTC,TRBJ2-7,.,TRBV1,.
CASSLGPAGGRYEQYF,TGTGCCAGCAGCTTGGGTCCGGCGGGCGGACGGTACGAGCAGTACTTC,TRBJ2-7,.,TRBV7-7,.
CASSQRGQPYEQYF,TGCGCCAGCAGCCAGAGGGGACAGCCGTACGAGCAGTACTTC,TRBJ2-7,.,TRBV5-1,TRBD1
CASSEASKAGGYRYEQYF,TGTGCCAGCAGTGAAGCGTCGAAAGCGGGGGGGTATCGATACGAGCAGTACTTC,TRBJ2-7,.,TRBV2,TRBD2
CASSPGLAGYNEQLF,TGTGCCAGCTCCCCGGGACTAGCGGGATACAATGAGCAGCTCTTC,TRBJ2-1,.,TRBV18,TRBD2
CASSGDQSYGYTF,TGTGCCAGCAGTGGGGACCAGAGCTATGGCTACACCTTC,TRBJ1-2,.,TRBV28,.
CASSLERQASYGYTF,TGTGCCAGCAGCTTAGAACGGCAGGCCTCCTATGGCTACACCTTC,TRBJ1-2,.,TRBV7-2,.
CASSQERDQPQHF,TGTGCCAGCAGCCAAGAAAGGGACCAGCCCCAGCATTTT,TRBJ1-5,.,TRBV14,.
CASSSQTWAGGFYEQYF,TGTGCCAGCAGCTCGCAAACTTGGGCAGGGGGTTTCTACGAGCAGTACTTC,TRBJ2-7,.,TRBV7-8,TRBD1
CASSPLAGGVTDTQYF,TGCGCCAGCAGCCCCCTAGCGGGGGGCGTCACAGATACGCAGTATTTT,TRBJ2-3,.,TRBV5-1,TRBD2
CSVHDRGVETQYF,TGCAGCGTCCACGACCGAGGGGTAGAGACCCAGTACTTC,TRBJ2-5,.,TRBV29-1,.
CASGENYGYTF,TGTGCCAGCGGCGAGAACTATGGCTACACCTTC,TRBJ1-2,few,TRBV7-9,.
CANLRLAGAYEQYF,TGTGCCAACCTTAGACTAGCGGGAGCCTACGAGCAGTACTTC,TRBJ2-7,.,TRBV28,TRBD2
CASSLSSLETQYF,TGTGCCAGCAGCTTATCGAGTCTGGAGACCCAGTACTTC,TRBJ2-5,.,TRBV11-2,.
CASSPPGLAGVTDTQYF,TGTGCCAGCAGCCCCCCGGGACTAGCGGGAGTCACAGATACGCAGTATTTT,TRBJ2-3,once,TRBV13,TRBD2
CSGSRAQETQYF,TGCAGCGGGAGTAGGGCCCAAGAGACCCAGTACTTC,TRBJ2-5,few,TRBV29-1,.
CASSLTSGTDTQYF,TGTGCCAGCAGCTTGACTAGCGGCACAGATACGCAGTATTTT,TRBJ2-3,.,TRBV5-4,TRBD2
CASSYVAGNSYEQYF,TGTGCCAGCAGTTACGTTGCAGGGAACTCCTACGAGCAGTACTTC,TRBJ2-7,.,TRBV6-5,.
CSARVETQYF,TGCAGTGCTAGAGTGGAGACCCAGTACTTC,TRBJ2-5,once,TRBV20-1,.
CASSFTYYRGSNTEAFF,TGTGCCAGCAGTTTTACATATTATCGGGGGAGCAACACTGAAGCTTTCTTT,TRBJ1-1,once,TRBV28,.
CASSGDTGLRHIQYF,TGTGCCAGCTCGGGCGATACAGGGCTACGGCACATTCAGTACTTC,TRBJ2-4,.,TRBV18,.
CASNTRLAGSNEQFF,TGCGCCAGTAACACCCGACTAGCGGGTTCCAATGAGCAGTTCTTC,TRBJ2-1,.,TRBV5-1,TRBD2
CASSGEGWEPQHF,TGTGCCAGCAGTGGAGAGGGATGGGAGCCCCAGCATTTT,TRBJ1-5,once,TRBV2,.
CASTRDGTGTEAFF,TGTGCCAGTACTAGGGACGGGACGGGGACTGAAGCTTTCTTT,TRBJ1-1,.,TRBV19,.
CASSESFGNTIYF,TGCGCCAGCAGTGAGTCGTTCGGAAACACCATATATTTT,TRBJ1-3,.,TRBV10-1,.
CASKDTNYGYTF,TGTGCCAGCAAAGACACTAACTATGGCTACACCTTC,TRBJ1-2,few,TRBV28,.
CASSQLRSGGARYNEQFF,TGTGCCAGCAGCCAATTAAGGTCCGGGGGGGCCCGGTACAATGAGCAGTTCTTC,TRBJ2-1,few,TRBV14,TRBD2
CASSPLGGGQQAGYTF,TGTGCCAGCAGCCCCCTGGGTGGGGGGCAACAAGCTGGCTACACCTTC,TRBJ1-2,.,TRBV4-2,.
CSVDGGQMDF,TGCAGCGTTGATGGCGGTCAGATGGACTTC,TRBJ2-7,.,TRBV29-1,.
CASSLATGGDHNEQFF,TGCGCCAGCAGCTTGGCCACCGGGGGGGACCACAATGAGCAGTTCTTC,TRBJ2-1,.,TRBV5-1,TRBD2
CASSSIAGVRNEQFF,TGTGCCAGCAGCTCTATAGCGGGAGTGCGAAATGAGCAGTTCTTC,TRBJ2-1,.,TRBV7-9,TRBD2
CASSLTEYYEQYF,TGTGCCAGTTCCCTCACAGAATACTACGAGCAGTACTTC,TRBJ2-7,.,TRBV6-1,.
CSVEEGGGVYEQYF,TGCAGCGTTGAAGAAGGGGGTGGGGTGTACGAGCAGTACTTC,TRBJ2-7,.,TRBV29-1,.
CSARVGSRQYF,TGCAGTGCTAGAGTGGGTTCACGACAGTACTTC,TRBJ2-7,once,TRBV20-1,.
CASSGRDRAYEQYF,TGTGCCAGCAGTGGCCGGGACAGGGCCTACGAGCAGTACTTC,TRBJ2-7,few,TRBV5-8,TRBD1
CASSPSLGGYTF,TGTGCCAGCAGCCCATCACTCGGAGGCTACACCTTC,TRBJ1-2,.,TRBV11-2,.